The entry below describes one TCR beta chain. Its antigen is unknown. This record comes from a study of cytomegalovirus exposure and HLA in healthy donors. The V gene lost 4 bases and the J gene lost 5 bases, with 9 bases spanning the gap. The germline gives CDR1 SGDLS, CDR2 YYNGEE. CDR3 length: 12 residues. The PCR contained 60 Vbeta and 13 Jbeta primers. Assay used: immunoSEQ multiplex PCR; TCRdb lists only in-frame clones, some missing. The sample table sets out 70,000 or so clones. Study results and caveats: According to an earlier analysis, most TCR beta V segments yielded productive rearrangements about 87% or about 30% of the time. CMV serostatus was the sole immune exposure data available.

V usage is TRBV9 and J usage is TRBJ1-2; tentatively, D is TRBD1 (5 bases). Sequencing input: PBMCs. The clonotype originates from a middle-aged man in good health and CMV-seronegative. DNA of the CDR3: TGTGCCAGCAGCCCTGACAGATATGGCTACACCTTC. Amino acids: CASSPDRYGYTF.